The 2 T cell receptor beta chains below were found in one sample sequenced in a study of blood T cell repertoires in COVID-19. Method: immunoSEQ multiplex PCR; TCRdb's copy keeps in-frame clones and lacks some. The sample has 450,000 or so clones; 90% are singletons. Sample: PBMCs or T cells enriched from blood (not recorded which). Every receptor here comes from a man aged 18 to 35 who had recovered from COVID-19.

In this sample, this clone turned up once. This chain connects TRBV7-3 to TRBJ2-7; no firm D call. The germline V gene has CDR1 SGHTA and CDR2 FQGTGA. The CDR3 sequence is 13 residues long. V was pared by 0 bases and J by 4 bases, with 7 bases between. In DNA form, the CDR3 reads TGTGCCAGCAGCTTAACGCCCGGGTACGAGCAGTACTTC. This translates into CASSLTPGYEQYF.

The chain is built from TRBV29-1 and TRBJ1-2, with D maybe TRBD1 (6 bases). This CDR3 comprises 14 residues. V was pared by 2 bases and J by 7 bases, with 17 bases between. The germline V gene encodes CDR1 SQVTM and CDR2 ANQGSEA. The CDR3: CSVELRGIKAGYTF. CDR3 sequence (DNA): TGCAGCGTTGAACTTAGGGGGATAAAGGCTGGCTACACCTTC. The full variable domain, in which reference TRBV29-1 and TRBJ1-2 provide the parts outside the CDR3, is SAVISQKPSRDICQRGTSLTIQCQVDSQVTMMFWYRQQPGQSLTLIATANQGSEATYESGFVIDKFPISRPNLTFSTLTVSNMSPEDSSIYLCSVELRGIKAGYTFGSGTRLTVV.